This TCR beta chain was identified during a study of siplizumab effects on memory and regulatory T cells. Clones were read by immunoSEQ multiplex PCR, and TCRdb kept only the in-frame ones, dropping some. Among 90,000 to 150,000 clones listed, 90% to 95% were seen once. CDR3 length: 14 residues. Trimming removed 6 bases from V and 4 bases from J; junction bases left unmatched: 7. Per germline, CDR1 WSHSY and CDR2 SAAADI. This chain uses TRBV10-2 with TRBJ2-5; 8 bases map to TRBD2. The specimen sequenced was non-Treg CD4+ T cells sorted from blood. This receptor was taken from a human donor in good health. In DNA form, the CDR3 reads TGCGCCAGCAGGCCAGCGGGGGACATAGAGACCCAGTACTTC. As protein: CASRPAGDIETQYF.